Listed below are T cell receptor beta chains from one sample, sequenced in a study of OX40 agonist ivuxolimab in advanced cancers. Assay: immunoSEQ multiplex PCR; the TCRdb copy retains only in-frame clones and omits some. This sample has more than 50,000 clones, with 84% found just once. Source: CD4+ or CD8+ T cells sorted from blood, taken in a trial of the OX40 agonist ivuxolimab. These receptors all come from an adult with an advanced solid tumor such as melanoma, head and neck, liver or kidney cancer. CDR3s include the opening cysteine and the closing phenylalanine or tryptophan. The D gene is left open where the match is weak. A clone size is listed for some rows: how often the clone was seen (once, few, many), or a class if it is expanded.

v_gene: TRBV11-2
abundance: -
d_gene: -
j_gene: TRBJ1-1
CDR3aa: CASSFYVNTEAFF
CDR3nt: TGTGCCAGCAGCTTTTACGTGAACACTGAAGCTTTCTTT

v_gene: TRBV2
abundance: -
d_gene: -
j_gene: TRBJ1-6
CDR3aa: CASSQQGNRGSPLHF
CDR3nt: TGTGCCAGCAGCCAACAGGGAAATAGGGGTTCACCCCTCCACTTT

v_gene: TRBV28
abundance: once
d_gene: TRBD1
j_gene: TRBJ2-7
CDR3aa: CASSFPTSGTEIYEQYF
CDR3nt: TGTGCCAGCAGTTTTCCAACTTCCGGGACAGAAATCTACGAGCAGTACTTC

v_gene: TRBV7-9
abundance: -
d_gene: -
j_gene: TRBJ2-7
CDR3aa: CASSSKWGDEQYF
CDR3nt: TGTGCCAGCAGCTCGAAATGGGGGGACGAGCAGTACTTC

v_gene: TRBV27
abundance: -
d_gene: -
j_gene: TRBJ2-1
CDR3aa: CASSSPSSSYNEQFF
CDR3nt: TGTGCCAGCAGTTCACCCTCGAGCTCCTACAATGAGCAGTTCTTC

v_gene: TRBV6-1
abundance: -
d_gene: -
j_gene: TRBJ2-7
CDR3aa: CASSPDAHSYEQYF
CDR3nt: TGTGCCAGCAGTCCCGACGCCCATTCCTACGAGCAGTACTTC

v_gene: TRBV7-9
abundance: -
d_gene: -
j_gene: TRBJ2-7
CDR3aa: CASSLGTRAVSQYF
CDR3nt: TGTGCCAGCAGCTTAGGGACACGGGCGGTTTCCCAGTACTTC

v_gene: TRBV18
abundance: -
d_gene: -
j_gene: TRBJ2-1
CDR3aa: CASSPPMTETYNEQFF
CDR3nt: TGTGCCAGCTCACCACCTATGACAGAGACCTACAATGAGCAGTTCTTC

v_gene: TRBV4-1
abundance: -
d_gene: TRBD1
j_gene: TRBJ1-5
CDR3aa: CASSPTGQFNQPQHF
CDR3nt: TGCGCCAGCAGCCCCACGGGACAGTTCAATCAGCCCCAGCATTTT

v_gene: TRBV28
abundance: -
d_gene: -
j_gene: TRBJ1-3
CDR3aa: CASSLGVTGSGNTIYF
CDR3nt: TGTGCCAGCAGTTTAGGAGTTACAGGGTCTGGAAACACCATATATTTT

v_gene: TRBV30
abundance: -
d_gene: -
j_gene: TRBJ2-1
CDR3aa: CASDPFGFPGNEQFF
CDR3nt: TGTGCCTCAGACCCGTTCGGTTTTCCGGGGAATGAGCAGTTCTTC

v_gene: TRBV9
abundance: -
d_gene: -
j_gene: TRBJ2-7
CDR3aa: CASSVDEGGYEQYF
CDR3nt: TGTGCCAGCAGCGTAGATGAGGGGGGCTACGAGCAGTACTTC

v_gene: TRBV11-2
abundance: -
d_gene: -
j_gene: TRBJ1-1
CDR3aa: CASSLQAANTEAFF
CDR3nt: TGTGCCAGCAGCCTTCAAGCCGCGAACACTGAAGCTTTCTTT

v_gene: TRBV5-6
abundance: -
d_gene: TRBD1
j_gene: TRBJ2-1
CDR3aa: CASSLQGAEEQFF
CDR3nt: TGTGCCAGCAGCTTACAGGGGGCGGAGGAGCAGTTCTTC

v_gene: TRBV27
abundance: -
d_gene: -
j_gene: TRBJ2-7
CDR3aa: CASSLTAGYEQYF
CDR3nt: TGTGCCAGCAGTTTAACGGCGGGATACGAGCAGTACTTC

v_gene: TRBV7-2
abundance: -
d_gene: -
j_gene: TRBJ1-5
CDR3aa: CASSPSGDGNQPQHF
CDR3nt: TGTGCCAGCAGCCCTAGTGGGGATGGCAATCAGCCCCAGCATTTT

v_gene: TRBV27
abundance: few
d_gene: TRBD1
j_gene: TRBJ1-2
CDR3aa: CASSARQGLGYTF
CDR3nt: TGTGCCAGCAGTGCCCGACAGGGGTTGGGCTACACCTTC

v_gene: TRBV7-2
abundance: -
d_gene: TRBD1
j_gene: TRBJ2-1
CDR3aa: CASSGQQGPQFF
CDR3nt: TGTGCCAGCAGCGGGCAACAGGGGCCTCAGTTCTTC

v_gene: TRBV18
abundance: -
d_gene: TRBD1
j_gene: TRBJ1-5
CDR3aa: CASTRQGANQPQHF
CDR3nt: TGTGCCAGCACCCGACAGGGGGCGAATCAGCCCCAGCATTTT

v_gene: TRBV30
abundance: -
d_gene: TRBD1
j_gene: TRBJ1-2
CDR3aa: CAWTSGQGGGYTF
CDR3nt: TGTGCCTGGACCTCGGGACAGGGTGGAGGCTACACCTTC

v_gene: TRBV18
abundance: -
d_gene: TRBD2
j_gene: TRBJ2-7
CDR3aa: CASSPPPEAGGPSYEQYF
CDR3nt: TGTGCCAGCTCACCACCGCCAGAAGCGGGAGGGCCTTCCTACGAGCAGTACTTC

v_gene: TRBV29-1
abundance: -
d_gene: TRBD1
j_gene: TRBJ1-1
CDR3aa: CSVDSQGAMNTEAFF
CDR3nt: TGCAGCGTTGACAGCCAGGGGGCTATGAACACTGAAGCTTTCTTT

v_gene: TRBV6-5
abundance: -
d_gene: -
j_gene: TRBJ2-5
CDR3aa: CASTSSEGWETQYF
CDR3nt: TGTGCCAGCACCTCTTCGGAGGGCTGGGAGACCCAGTACTTC

v_gene: TRBV9
abundance: -
d_gene: -
j_gene: TRBJ1-3
CDR3aa: CASSPGSSGNTIYF
CDR3nt: TGTGCCAGCAGCCCAGGGAGCTCTGGAAACACCATATATTTT

v_gene: TRBV10-3
abundance: -
d_gene: -
j_gene: TRBJ1-5
CDR3aa: CASGFGQPQHF
CDR3nt: TGTGCCTCGGGGTTTGGCCAGCCCCAGCATTTT

v_gene: TRBV5-1
abundance: -
d_gene: -
j_gene: TRBJ1-4
CDR3aa: CASSLGIQTNEKLFF
CDR3nt: TGCGCCAGCAGCTTGGGTATTCAAACTAATGAAAAACTGTTTTTT

v_gene: TRBV27
abundance: -
d_gene: TRBD2
j_gene: TRBJ2-3
CDR3aa: CASSSQKTSGRKEDTQYF
CDR3nt: TGTGCCAGCAGTTCCCAAAAGACTAGCGGGAGGAAGGAAGATACGCAGTATTTT

v_gene: TRBV5-6
abundance: -
d_gene: TRBD2
j_gene: TRBJ2-7
CDR3aa: CASSFSGSSDEQYF
CDR3nt: TGTGCCAGCAGCTTTAGCGGGAGTAGTGACGAGCAGTACTTC

v_gene: TRBV29-1
abundance: few
d_gene: TRBD1
j_gene: TRBJ1-2
CDR3aa: CSATDRRDSGYTF
CDR3nt: TGCAGCGCTACGGACAGGAGGGACAGTGGCTACACCTTC

v_gene: TRBV29-1
abundance: few
d_gene: TRBD1
j_gene: TRBJ1-2
CDR3aa: CSVGSHGTADGYTF
CDR3nt: TGCAGCGTCGGAAGTCACGGGACAGCAGATGGCTACACCTTC

v_gene: TRBV19
abundance: -
d_gene: TRBD2
j_gene: TRBJ2-1
CDR3aa: CASSIAPASGGTNEQFF
CDR3nt: TGTGCCAGTAGTATAGCCCCCGCTAGCGGGGGGACAAATGAGCAGTTCTTC

v_gene: TRBV2
abundance: -
d_gene: -
j_gene: TRBJ1-4
CDR3aa: CASSDIGSRNEKLFF
CDR3nt: TGTGCCAGCAGTGATATAGGCAGTCGGAATGAAAAACTGTTTTTT

v_gene: TRBV19
abundance: few
d_gene: -
j_gene: TRBJ1-5
CDR3aa: CASRAAPAGYQPQHF
CDR3nt: TGTGCCAGTAGGGCTGCGCCCGCGGGGTATCAGCCCCAGCATTTT

v_gene: TRBV30
abundance: -
d_gene: -
j_gene: TRBJ2-7
CDR3aa: CAWSVSASRSSYEQYF
CDR3nt: TGTGCCTGGAGTGTATCCGCATCCCGGAGCTCCTACGAGCAGTACTTC

v_gene: TRBV13
abundance: -
d_gene: -
j_gene: TRBJ2-2
CDR3aa: CASSWARGVSVTGELFF
CDR3nt: TGTGCCAGCAGTTGGGCCCGCGGGGTCAGTGTCACCGGGGAGCTGTTTTTT

v_gene: TRBV11-3
abundance: -
d_gene: TRBD1
j_gene: TRBJ2-2
CDR3aa: CASSPDRGNTGELFF
CDR3nt: TGTGCCAGCAGCCCCGACAGGGGGAACACCGGGGAGCTGTTTTTT

v_gene: TRBV18
abundance: -
d_gene: TRBD1
j_gene: TRBJ2-7
CDR3aa: CASSHSDRVREQYF
CDR3nt: TGTGCCAGCTCACACTCCGACAGGGTCCGGGAGCAGTACTTC

v_gene: TRBV4-1
abundance: -
d_gene: TRBD2
j_gene: TRBJ2-7
CDR3aa: CASSQDVAGRYEQYF
CDR3nt: TGCGCCAGCAGCCAAGATGTAGCGGGACGCTACGAGCAGTACTTC

v_gene: TRBV6-5
abundance: -
d_gene: TRBD2
j_gene: TRBJ2-5
CDR3aa: CAPRGGETQYF
CDR3nt: TGTGCCCCTCGGGGAGGGGAGACCCAGTACTTC

v_gene: TRBV18
abundance: -
d_gene: -
j_gene: TRBJ2-2
CDR3aa: CASSLPGGNTGELFF
CDR3nt: TGTGCCAGCTCCCTTCCCGGGGGCAACACCGGGGAGCTGTTTTTT

v_gene: TRBV19
abundance: -
d_gene: TRBD2
j_gene: TRBJ2-3
CDR3aa: CASSAWVAGVRADTQYF
CDR3nt: TGTGCCAGTAGCGCCTGGGTAGCGGGAGTTCGCGCAGATACGCAGTATTTT

v_gene: TRBV7-8
abundance: -
d_gene: TRBD1
j_gene: TRBJ1-2
CDR3aa: CASSFQGARNYGYTF
CDR3nt: TGTGCCAGCAGCTTTCAGGGGGCGAGAAACTATGGCTACACCTTC